This T cell receptor (beta chain) was captured by sequencing in a study of T-cell memory formation after mild COVID-19. MiXCR, applied by TCRdb to the 5' RACE reads, yields one record per CDR3 protein. The sample has approximately 300,000 distinct CDR3 sequences, around a sixth seen once. A few counts support this clonotype. Its antigen is as yet unknown. V gave up 5 bases and J gave up 6 bases; unmatched junction bases: 7. CDR3 length equals 14 residues. General study points: There were some responding clones in pre-infection memory, which suggested that cross-reactive memory had joined.

J is TRBJ2-5 and V is TRBV12-3 or TRBV12-4; 9 nucleotides match TRBD1. This TCR derives from a man between 18 and 29 years old who had mild COVID-19 (a few samples of this study predate the infection). Cell type and time point are not known. Input material: PBMCs or a T cell subset sorted from them (not recorded which). The CDR3 region is CASSPGQGEKTQYF. In DNA, the CDR3 is TGTGCCAGCAGTCCGGGACAGGGTGAAAAGACCCAGTACTTC.